The 14 T cell receptor beta chains listed next were all sequenced from one sample in a study of cytomegalovirus exposure and HLA in healthy donors (dated by TCRdb to about 2017). Preparation of the library involved the immunoSEQ multiplex PCR assay. As stored in TCRdb, this immuneACCESS dataset retains in-frame rearrangements with V and J assigned. A fraction of the clones does not appear; measured against another copy, unresolved V genes explain less than half of the discrepancy, and the remainder lacks a known reason. Recorded for this sample are around 150,000 clones; less than 95% of them occurred a single time. The ten largest account for over 2.5% of the sample. The sequencing sample was made of PBMCs. The receptors come from a woman aged 18 to 35 in good health and CMV-seropositive.

This chain links TRBV28 with TRBJ2-7; TRBD2 matches at 9 bases. The length of the CDR3 is 15 residues. Per the germline V gene, CDR1 is MDHEN and CDR2 is SYDVKM. V dropped 3 bases and J dropped 5; count of bases not matched to a gene: 8. The CDR3, as DNA: TGTGCCAGCAGTTTCCTGGCTAGCGGGAACGACGAGCAGTACTTC. Translation gives CASSFLASGNDEQYF.

The rearrangement uses TRBV4-1 and TRBJ2-1, with 11 positions matching TRBD2. The CDR3 has 16 residues. Germline-derived CDR1 and CDR2 are MGHRA and YSYEKL. J lost 2 bases, V lost 4 bases, and 4 bases had no gene match. CDR3 coding DNA: TGCGCCAGCAGCCCAACTAGCGGGGGACCCTACAATGAGCAGTTCTTC. It encodes CASSPTSGGPYNEQFF.

J is TRBJ2-7 and V is TRBV28; 8 bases are shared with TRBD2. CDR1 is MDHEN, CDR2 SYDVKM, per germline. The CDR3 is 15 residues long. Losses at the gene ends were 2 bases for V and 5 bases for J; bases not matched to a gene: 8. The CDR3, as DNA: TGTGCCAGCAGTTTACACGGGGCGGGGGGCGACGAGCAGTACTTC. As protein: CASSLHGAGGDEQYF.

The chain recombines TRBV28 with TRBJ1-5, with D tentatively TRBD1 (6 bases). V lost 8 bases and J 2 bases, leaving 16 bases between the germline ends. Germline assignment: CDR1 MDHEN and CDR2 SYDVKM. The CDR3 has 15 amino acids. The CDR3 loop reads CASLSQGLGNQPQHF. CDR3 bases: TGTGCCAGCCTGTCTCAGGGGCTTGGCAATCAGCCCCAGCATTTT.

This chain connects TRBV4-2 to TRBJ1-2, with 11 nucleotides matching TRBD1. The CDR3 loop spans 18 amino acids. The germline CDR1 and CDR2 sequences are LGHNA and YNFKEQ. The junction had 8 bases not matched to a gene; V was cut back by 0 bases and J by 2 bases. As DNA, the CDR3 is TGTGCCAGCAGCCAAGACCCGGCCGGGACAGGGGGAAACTATGGCTACACCTTC. It codes for CASSQDPAGTGGNYGYTF.

This chain links TRBV11-2 with TRBJ2-7; the D is unclear. This CDR3 contains 16 residues. Germline V CDR1 and CDR2: SGHAT, FQNNGV. Trimming took 3 bases from V and 4 from J, leaving 19 bases between them. The CDR3 nucleotides are TGTGCCAGCAGCTTGCCTCGACAAACAACGAGTTACGAGCAGTACTTC. This gives the protein CASSLPRQTTSYEQYF.

The chain combines TRBV5-5 with TRBJ1-4; a possible D gene is TRBD1 (6 bases). Trimming cost V 1 base and J 6 bases, with 13 bases left between them. CDR3 length: 15 residues. Germline CDR1 reads SGHKS; CDR2 reads YYEKEE (reference sequence). CDR3 DNA: TGTGCCAGCAGCTTGACAGGGACCCCCCATGAAAAACTGTTTTTT. Its protein is CASSLTGTPHEKLFF.

The chain is built from TRBV5-1 and TRBJ1-2; a weak D match, TRBD1 (6 bases). The CDR3 loop spans 14 amino acids. Germline lookup yields CDR1 SGHRS and CDR2 YFSETQ. The V gene lost 0 bases and the J gene lost 6 bases, with 12 bases spanning the gap. This CDR3 is CASSLGQDMDGYTF. For the CDR3, the DNA is TGCGCCAGCAGCTTGGGACAGGATATGGATGGCTACACCTTC.

V and J are TRBV18 and TRBJ1-1, with 12 bases identical to TRBD1. The CDR3 extends over 13 amino acids. Germline trimming cut 6 bases from V and 8 bases from J; bases unmatched to any gene: 4. Germline assignment: CDR1 KGHSH and CDR2 LQKENI. CDR3 protein: CASSAGQGAEAFF. DNA for the CDR3: TGTGCCAGCTCCGCGGGACAGGGGGCCGAAGCTTTCTTT.

The chain is built from TRBV28 and TRBJ2-7, with 7 bases matching TRBD2. Germline assignment: CDR1 MDHEN and CDR2 SYDVKM. The CDR3 extends over 15 amino acids. V shed 6 bases and J 0 bases; nucleotides not matched to a gene: 8. The CDR3 coding sequence is TGTGCCAGCAGCCGCGGACTAGAGAGCTCCTACGAGCAGTACTTC. Translated, it gives CASSRGLESSYEQYF.

The rearrangement joins TRBV7-2 to TRBJ1-2; TRBD1 matches at 8 bases. This CDR3 region has 16 residues. Germline CDR1 SGHTA, CDR2 FQGNSA. The J segment lost 8 bases and the V segment lost 1 base, leaving 12 bases of the junction unmatched. The CDR3 coding sequence is TGTGCCAGCAGCTTAGTTCCCCGGACAGGGACGGGCGGCTACACCTTC. This encodes CASSLVPRTGTGGYTF. Supplemented by reference TRBV7-2 and TRBJ1-2, the full variable domain reads GAGVSQSPSNKVTEKGKDVELRCDPISGHTALYWYRQSLGQGLEFLIYFQGNSAPDKSGLPSDRFSAERTGGSVSTLTIQRTQQEDSAVYLCASSLVPRTGTGGYTFGSGTRLTVV.

The chain links TRBV6-6 to TRBJ2-2; TRBD2 agrees at 7 bases. This CDR3 has 16 residues. V shed 0 bases, J shed 7 bases, and the junction held 8 bases outside the gene matches. Per the germline V gene, CDR1 is MNHNY and CDR2 is SVGAGI (reference sequence). The CDR3 loop reads CASSYSAGGSSGELFF. CDR3 DNA: TGTGCCAGCAGTTACTCGGCCGGGGGGAGTAGCGGGGAGCTGTTTTTT.

This clone was recorded a few times. The V call is TRBV19, the J call TRBJ2-5, with 7 bases fitting TRBD2. The germline V gene has CDR1 LNHDA and CDR2 SQIVND (reference sequence). V trimming: 4 bases; J trimming: 2 bases; junction bases outside the gene matches: 1. This CDR3 is built from 13 residues. CDR3 sequence: CASSTGLQETQYF. For the CDR3, the DNA is TGTGCCAGTAGTACGGGACTACAAGAGACCCAGTACTTC. Complete variable domain (other parts from reference TRBV19 and TRBJ2-5): DGGITQSPKYLFRKEGQNVTLSCEQNLNHDAMYWYRQDPGQGLRLIYYSQIVNDFQKGDIAEGYSVSREKKESFPLTVTSAQKNPTAFYLCASSTGLQETQYFGPGTRLLVL.

The chain has TRBV15 and TRBJ2-3; 11 positions match TRBD2. The ends lost 11 bases at V and 4 bases at J; junction bases unmatched: 20. The V gene's germline CDR1 is LNHNV and CDR2 YYDKDF (reference sequence). The CDR3 extends over 18 amino acids. DNA for the CDR3: TGTGCCCCTACCGGACGGCTAGCGGGAGGTCGGTTCCCAGATACGCAGTATTTT. Residues: CAPTGRLAGGRFPDTQYF.